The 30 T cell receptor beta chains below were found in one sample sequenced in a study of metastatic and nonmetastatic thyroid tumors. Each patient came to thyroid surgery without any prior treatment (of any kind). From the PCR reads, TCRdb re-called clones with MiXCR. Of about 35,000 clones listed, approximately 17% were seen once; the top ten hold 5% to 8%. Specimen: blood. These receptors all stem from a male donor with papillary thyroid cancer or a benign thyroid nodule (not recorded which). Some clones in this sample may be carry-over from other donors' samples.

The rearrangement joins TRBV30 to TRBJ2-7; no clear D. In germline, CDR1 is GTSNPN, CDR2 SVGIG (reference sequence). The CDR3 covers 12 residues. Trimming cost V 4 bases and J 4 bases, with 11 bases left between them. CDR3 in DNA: TGTGCCTGGACAGGAGAATCGTACGAGCAGTACTTC. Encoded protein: CAWTGESYEQYF.

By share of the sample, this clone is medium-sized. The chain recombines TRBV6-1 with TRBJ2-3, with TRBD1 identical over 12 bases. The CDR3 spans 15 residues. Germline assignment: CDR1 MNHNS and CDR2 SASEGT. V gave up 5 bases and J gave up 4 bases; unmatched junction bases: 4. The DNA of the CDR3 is TGTGCCAGCAGTTCCGGGACAGGGGGCGCAGATACGCAGTATTTT. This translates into CASSSGTGGADTQYF.

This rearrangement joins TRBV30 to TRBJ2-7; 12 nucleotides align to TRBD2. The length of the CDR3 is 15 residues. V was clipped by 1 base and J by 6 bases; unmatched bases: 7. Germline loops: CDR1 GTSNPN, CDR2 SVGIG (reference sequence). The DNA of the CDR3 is TGTGCCTGGAGTGGGCAGGGACTAGCGGGTTTCGAGCAGTACTTC. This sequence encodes CAWSGQGLAGFEQYF. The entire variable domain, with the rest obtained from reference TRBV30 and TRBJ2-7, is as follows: SQTIHQWPATLVQPVGSPLSLECTVEGTSNPNLYWYRQAAGRGLQLLFYSVGIGQISSEVPQNLSASRPQDRQFILSSKKLLLSDSGFYLCAWSGQGLAGFEQYFGPGTRLTVT.

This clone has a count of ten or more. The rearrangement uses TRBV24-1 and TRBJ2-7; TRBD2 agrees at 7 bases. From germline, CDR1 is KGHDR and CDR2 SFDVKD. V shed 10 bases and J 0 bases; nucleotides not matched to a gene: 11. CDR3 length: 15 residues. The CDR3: CATGPGGSSSYEQYF. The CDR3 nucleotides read TGTGCCACTGGACCGGGCGGGAGTAGCTCCTACGAGCAGTACTTC.

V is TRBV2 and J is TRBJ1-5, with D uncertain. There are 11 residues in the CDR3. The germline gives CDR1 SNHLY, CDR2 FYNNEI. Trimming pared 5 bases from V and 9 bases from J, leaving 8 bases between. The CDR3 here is CASSMDTPQHF. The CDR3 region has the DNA TGTGCCAGCAGTATGGATACGCCCCAGCATTTT.

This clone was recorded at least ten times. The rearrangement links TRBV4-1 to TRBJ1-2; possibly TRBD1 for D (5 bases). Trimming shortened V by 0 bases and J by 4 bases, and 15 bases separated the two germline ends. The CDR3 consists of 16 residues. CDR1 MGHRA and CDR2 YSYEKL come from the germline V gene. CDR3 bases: TGCGCCAGCAGCCAAGATCCCTCCTCGGGGGGCTATGGCTACACCTTC. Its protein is CASSQDPSSGGYGYTF.

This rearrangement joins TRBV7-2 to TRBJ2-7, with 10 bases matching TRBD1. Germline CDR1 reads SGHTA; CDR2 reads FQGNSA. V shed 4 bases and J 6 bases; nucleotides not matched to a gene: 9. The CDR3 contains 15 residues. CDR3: CASSSWTGGYGEQYF. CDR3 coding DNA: TGTGCCAGCAGCTCATGGACAGGGGGATATGGCGAGCAGTACTTC. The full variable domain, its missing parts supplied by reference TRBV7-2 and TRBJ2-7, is GAGVSQSPSNKVTEKGKDVELRCDPISGHTALYWYRQSLGQGLEFLIYFQGNSAPDKSGLPSDRFSAERTGGSVSTLTIQRTQQEDSAVYLCASSSWTGGYGEQYFGPGTRLTVT.

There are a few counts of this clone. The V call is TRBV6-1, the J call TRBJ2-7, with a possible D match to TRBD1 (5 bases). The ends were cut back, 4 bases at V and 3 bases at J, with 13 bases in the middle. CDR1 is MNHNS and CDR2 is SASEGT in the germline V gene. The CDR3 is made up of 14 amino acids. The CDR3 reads CASSGRGEGYEQYF. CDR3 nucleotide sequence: TGTGCCAGCAGTGGAAGGGGCGAAGGCTACGAGCAGTACTTC.

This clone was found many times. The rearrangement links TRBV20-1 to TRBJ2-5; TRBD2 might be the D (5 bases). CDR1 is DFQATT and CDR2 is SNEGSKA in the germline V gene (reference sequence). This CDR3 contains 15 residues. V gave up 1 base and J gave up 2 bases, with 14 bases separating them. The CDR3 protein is CSARAPQRNQETQYF. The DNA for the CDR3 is TGCAGTGCTAGAGCTCCCCAGCGGAATCAAGAGACCCAGTACTTC.

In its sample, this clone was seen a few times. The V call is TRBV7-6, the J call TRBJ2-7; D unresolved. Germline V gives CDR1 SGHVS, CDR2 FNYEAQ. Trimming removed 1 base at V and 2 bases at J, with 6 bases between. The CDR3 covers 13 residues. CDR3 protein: CASSLDVAYEQYF. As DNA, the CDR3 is TGTGCCAGCAGCTTAGACGTAGCCTACGAGCAGTACTTC.

The CDR3 nucleotides are TGCAGTGCTCCACAAGCAAAAGGGAGCTCCTACAATGAGCAGTTCTTC. This sequence encodes CSAPQAKGSSYNEQFF. This rearrangement joins TRBV20-1 to TRBJ2-1, with D possibly matching TRBD2 (5 bases). The CDR3 extends over 16 amino acids. The V end was cut by 5 bases, the J end by 0 bases, with 17 bases between. Germline V CDR1 and CDR2: DFQATT, SNEGSKA (reference sequence).

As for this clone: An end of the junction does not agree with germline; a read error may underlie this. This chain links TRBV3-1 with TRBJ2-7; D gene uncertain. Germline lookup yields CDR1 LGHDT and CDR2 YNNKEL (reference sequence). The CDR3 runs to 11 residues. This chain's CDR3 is CAISQASEQYF. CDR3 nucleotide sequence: TGTGCCATCAGCCAAGCCAGCGAGCAGTACTTC.

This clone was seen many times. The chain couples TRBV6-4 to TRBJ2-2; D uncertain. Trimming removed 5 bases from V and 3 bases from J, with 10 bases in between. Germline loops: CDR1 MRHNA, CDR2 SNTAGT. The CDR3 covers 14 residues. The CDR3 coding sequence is TGTGCCAGCAGTTTAGCAGAACACACCGGGGAGCTGTTTTTT. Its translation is CASSLAEHTGELFF.

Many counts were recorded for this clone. The CDR3, as DNA: TGTGCCAGCAGCGTAGCGCCCGGAGGGACAGGGTTCGCTGAGCAGTTCTTC. This gives the protein CASSVAPGGTGFAEQFF. The chain links TRBV9 to TRBJ2-1, with 9 bases aligning to TRBD1. J was trimmed by 9 bases and V by 0 bases; bases with no gene match: 13. Germline lookup yields CDR1 SGDLS and CDR2 YYNGEE. There are 17 residues in the CDR3.

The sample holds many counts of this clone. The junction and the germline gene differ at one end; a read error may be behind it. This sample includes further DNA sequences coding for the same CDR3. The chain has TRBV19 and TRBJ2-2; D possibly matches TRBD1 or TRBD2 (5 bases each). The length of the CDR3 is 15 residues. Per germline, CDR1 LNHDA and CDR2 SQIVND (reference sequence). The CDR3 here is CASSFGRVGTGELFF. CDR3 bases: TGTGCCAGTAGTTTCGGCAGGGTAGGCACCGGGGAGTTGTTTTTT.

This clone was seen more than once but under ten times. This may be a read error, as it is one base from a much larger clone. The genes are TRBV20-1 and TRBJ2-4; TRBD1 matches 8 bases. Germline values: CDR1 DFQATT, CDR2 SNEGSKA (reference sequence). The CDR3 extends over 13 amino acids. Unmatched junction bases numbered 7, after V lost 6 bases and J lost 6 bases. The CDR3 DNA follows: TGCAGTGCCTCCCGACAGGGGACAAACATTCAGTACTTC. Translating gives CSASRQGTNIQYF.

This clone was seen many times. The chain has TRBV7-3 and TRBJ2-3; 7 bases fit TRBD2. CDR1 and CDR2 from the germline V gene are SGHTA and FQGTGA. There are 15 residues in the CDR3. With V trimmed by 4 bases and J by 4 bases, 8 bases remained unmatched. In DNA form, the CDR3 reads TGTGCCAGCAGCTCAGGACTAGTCTTTGCAGATACGCAGTATTTT. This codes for CASSSGLVFADTQYF.

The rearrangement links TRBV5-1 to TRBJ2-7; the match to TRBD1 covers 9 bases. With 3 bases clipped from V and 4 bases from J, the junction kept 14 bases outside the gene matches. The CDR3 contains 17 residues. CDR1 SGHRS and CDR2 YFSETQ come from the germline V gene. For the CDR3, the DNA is TGCGCCAGCAGCTCCCGAGGGACAGGGACAGGGAGGTACGAGCAGTACTTC. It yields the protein CASSSRGTGTGRYEQYF.

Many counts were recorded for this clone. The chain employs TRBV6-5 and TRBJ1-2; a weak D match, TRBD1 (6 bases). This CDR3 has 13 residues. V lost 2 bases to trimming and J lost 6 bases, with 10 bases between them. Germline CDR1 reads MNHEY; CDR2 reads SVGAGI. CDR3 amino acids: CASSYRNRDGYTF. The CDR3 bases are TGTGCCAGCAGTTACCGAAACAGGGATGGCTACACCTTC.

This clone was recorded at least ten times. In DNA form, the CDR3 reads TGTGCCAGCTCACCGGGGACAGGAATGGTAAATGAGCAGTTCTTC. Translating it yields CASSPGTGMVNEQFF. This chain connects TRBV18 to TRBJ2-1; 8 bases line up with TRBD1. The CDR3 consists of 15 residues. Germline V gene sequence: CDR1 KGHSH, CDR2 LQKENI. With 3 bases clipped from V and 7 bases from J, the junction kept 8 bases outside the gene matches.

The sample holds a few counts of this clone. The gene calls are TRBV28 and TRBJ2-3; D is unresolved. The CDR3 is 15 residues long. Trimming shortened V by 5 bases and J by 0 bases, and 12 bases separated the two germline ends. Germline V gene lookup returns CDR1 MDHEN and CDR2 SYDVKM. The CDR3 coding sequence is TGTGCCAGCAGTATTGACACCACTAGCACAGATACGCAGTATTTT. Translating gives CASSIDTTSTDTQYF.

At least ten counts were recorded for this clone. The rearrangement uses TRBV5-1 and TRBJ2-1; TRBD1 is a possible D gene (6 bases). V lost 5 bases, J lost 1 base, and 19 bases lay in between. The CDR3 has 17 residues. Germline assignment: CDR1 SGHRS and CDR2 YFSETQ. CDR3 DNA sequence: TGCGCCAGCAGGGGGGCATCAGGGTCACAATCCTACAATGAGCAGTTCTTC. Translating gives CASRGASGSQSYNEQFF.

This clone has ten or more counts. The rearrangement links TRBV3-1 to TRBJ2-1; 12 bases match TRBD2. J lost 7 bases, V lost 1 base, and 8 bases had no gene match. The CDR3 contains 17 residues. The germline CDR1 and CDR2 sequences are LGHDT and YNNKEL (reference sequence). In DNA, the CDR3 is TGTGCCAGCAGCCAAGCCCCTAGCGGGGGGGCATGGAATGAGCAGTTCTTC. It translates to CASSQAPSGGAWNEQFF.

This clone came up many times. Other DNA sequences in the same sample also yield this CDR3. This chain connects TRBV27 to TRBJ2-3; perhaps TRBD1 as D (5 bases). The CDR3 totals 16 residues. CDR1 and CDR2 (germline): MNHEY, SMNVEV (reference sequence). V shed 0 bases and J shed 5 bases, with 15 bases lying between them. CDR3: CASSLSRPGRGDTQYF. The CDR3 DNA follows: TGTGCCAGCAGTTTATCGCGCCCAGGGCGAGGAGATACGCAGTATTTT.

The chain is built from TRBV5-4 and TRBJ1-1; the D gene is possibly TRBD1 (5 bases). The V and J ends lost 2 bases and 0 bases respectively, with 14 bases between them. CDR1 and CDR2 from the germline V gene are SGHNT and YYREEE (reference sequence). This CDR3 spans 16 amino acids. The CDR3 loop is CASSFPLGGMNTEAFF. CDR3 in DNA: TGTGCCAGCAGCTTCCCTCTTGGGGGAATGAACACTGAAGCTTTCTTT.

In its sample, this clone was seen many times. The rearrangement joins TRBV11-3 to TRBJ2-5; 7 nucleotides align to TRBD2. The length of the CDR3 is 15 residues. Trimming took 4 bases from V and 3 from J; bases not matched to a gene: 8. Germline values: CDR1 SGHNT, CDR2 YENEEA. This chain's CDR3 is CASSSRGTKKETQYF. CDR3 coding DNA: TGTGCCAGCAGCTCCCGGGGGACTAAGAAAGAGACCCAGTACTTC.

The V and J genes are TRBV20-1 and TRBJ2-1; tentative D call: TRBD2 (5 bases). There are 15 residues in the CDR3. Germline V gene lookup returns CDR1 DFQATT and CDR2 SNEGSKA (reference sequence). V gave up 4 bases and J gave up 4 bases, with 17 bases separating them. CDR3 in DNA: TGCAGTGCTACGGGGAAGCTCCCCTCATACAATGAGCAGTTCTTC. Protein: CSATGKLPSYNEQFF.

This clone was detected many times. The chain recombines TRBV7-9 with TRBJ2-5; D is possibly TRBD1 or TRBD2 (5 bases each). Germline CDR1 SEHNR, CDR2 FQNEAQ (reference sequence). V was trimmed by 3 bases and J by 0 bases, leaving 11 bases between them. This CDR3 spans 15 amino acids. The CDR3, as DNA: TGTGCCAGCAGCTTCGAGGGGCCTTACCAAGAGACCCAGTACTTC. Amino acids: CASSFEGPYQETQYF.

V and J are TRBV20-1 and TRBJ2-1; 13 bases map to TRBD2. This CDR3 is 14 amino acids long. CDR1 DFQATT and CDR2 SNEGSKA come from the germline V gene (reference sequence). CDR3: CSRTGLAGSNEQFF. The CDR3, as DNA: TGCAGCCGCACGGGACTAGCGGGGTCCAATGAGCAGTTCTTC.

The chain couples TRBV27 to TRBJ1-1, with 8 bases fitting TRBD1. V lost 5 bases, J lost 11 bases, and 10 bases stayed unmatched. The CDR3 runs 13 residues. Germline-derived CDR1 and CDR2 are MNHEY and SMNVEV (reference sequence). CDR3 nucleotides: TGTGCCAGCAGTAGCTGGGACAGGTACGTTGCTTTCTTT. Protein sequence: CASSSWDRYVAFF.